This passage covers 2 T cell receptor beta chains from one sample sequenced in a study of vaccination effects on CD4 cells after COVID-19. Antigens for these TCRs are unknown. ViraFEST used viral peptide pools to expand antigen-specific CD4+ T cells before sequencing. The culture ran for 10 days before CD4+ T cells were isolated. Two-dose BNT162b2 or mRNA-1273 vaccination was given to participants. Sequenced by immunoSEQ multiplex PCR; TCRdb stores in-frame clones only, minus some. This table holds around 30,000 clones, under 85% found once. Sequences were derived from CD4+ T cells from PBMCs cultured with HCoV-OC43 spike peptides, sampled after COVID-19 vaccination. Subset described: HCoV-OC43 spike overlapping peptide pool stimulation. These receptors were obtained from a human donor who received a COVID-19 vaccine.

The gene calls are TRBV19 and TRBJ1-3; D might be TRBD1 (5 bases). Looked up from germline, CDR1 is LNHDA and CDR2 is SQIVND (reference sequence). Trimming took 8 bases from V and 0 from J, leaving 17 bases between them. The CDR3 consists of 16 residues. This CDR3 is CASHNPTGRSGNTIYF. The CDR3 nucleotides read TGTGCCAGTCACAATCCTACGGGACGCTCTGGAAACACCATATATTTT. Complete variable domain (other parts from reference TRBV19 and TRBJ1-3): DGGITQSPKYLFRKEGQNVTLSCEQNLNHDAMYWYRQDPGQGLRLIYYSQIVNDFQKGDIAEGYSVSREKKESFPLTVTSAQKNPTAFYLCASHNPTGRSGNTIYFGEGSWLTVV.

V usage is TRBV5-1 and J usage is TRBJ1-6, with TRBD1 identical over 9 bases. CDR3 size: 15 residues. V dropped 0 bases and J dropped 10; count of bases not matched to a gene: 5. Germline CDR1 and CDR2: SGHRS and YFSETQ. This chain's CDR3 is CASSLAGTGQSPLHF. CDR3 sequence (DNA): TGCGCCAGCAGCTTGGCCGGGACAGGGCAATCACCCCTCCACTTT. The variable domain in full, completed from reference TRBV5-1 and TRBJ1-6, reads KAGVTQTPRYLIKTRGQQVTLSCSPISGHRSVSWYQQTPGQGLQFLFEYFSETQRNKGNFPGRFSGRQFSNSRSEMNVSTLELGDSALYLCASSLAGTGQSPLHFGNGTRLTVT.